Listed below are T cell receptor beta chains from one sample, sequenced in a study of graft-versus-host responses after intestinal transplantation. What these receptors recognize is not known. Profiling relied on immunoSEQ multiplex PCR, and the TCRdb table lists in-frame clones only, not all of them. Here the sample spans nearly 95,000 clones, just over 90% being singletons. The specimen was unstimulated CD8+ T cells sorted from spleen or lymph node cells, collected before intestinal transplant. All receptors come from a human donor who received an intestinal transplant. Both conserved end residues are part of each CDR3. A D gene is named only where the DNA matches it firmly. A clone size is listed for some rows: how often the clone was seen (once, few, many), or a class if it is expanded.

v_gene: TRBV9; j_gene: TRBJ2-7; abundance: -; d_gene: -; CDR3aa: CASSVAAGTASYEQYF; CDR3nt: TGTGCCAGCAGCGTAGCCGCCGGGACTGCCTCCTACGAGCAGTACTTC
v_gene: TRBV4-1; j_gene: TRBJ2-1; abundance: once; d_gene: -; CDR3aa: CASSLLARYEQFF; CDR3nt: TGCGCCAGCAGCCTGCTAGCGCGGTACGAGCAGTTCTTC
v_gene: TRBV4-1; j_gene: TRBJ1-3; abundance: -; d_gene: TRBD1; CDR3aa: CASSLARGAGNTIYF; CDR3nt: TGCGCCAGCAGCTTAGCCAGGGGGGCTGGAAACACCATATATTTT
v_gene: TRBV7-9; j_gene: TRBJ1-1; abundance: -; d_gene: -; CDR3aa: CASSVTGGSNTEAFF; CDR3nt: TGTGCCAGCAGCGTGACCGGAGGAAGTAACACTGAAGCTTTCTTT
v_gene: TRBV30; j_gene: TRBJ2-7; abundance: -; d_gene: TRBD2; CDR3aa: CAWSGGTRAPYEQYF; CDR3nt: TGTGCCTGGAGTGGGGGGACTAGGGCGCCCTACGAGCAGTACTTC
v_gene: TRBV28; j_gene: TRBJ1-5; abundance: -; d_gene: TRBD1; CDR3aa: CASSPRQGGQPQHF; CDR3nt: TGTGCCAGCAGCCCCCGACAGGGGGGTCAGCCCCAGCATTTT
v_gene: TRBV7-2; j_gene: TRBJ2-7; abundance: -; d_gene: -; CDR3aa: CASSLSGSYEQYF; CDR3nt: TGTGCCAGCAGCTTGTCGGGCTCCTACGAGCAGTACTTC
v_gene: TRBV23-1; j_gene: TRBJ2-7; abundance: -; d_gene: -; CDR3aa: CASSGWANLPSYEQYF; CDR3nt: TGCGCCAGCAGTGGGTGGGCCAACCTCCCCTCCTACGAGCAGTACTTC
v_gene: TRBV30; j_gene: TRBJ2-7; abundance: -; d_gene: -; CDR3aa: CAWSVQGGAAYEQYF; CDR3nt: TGTGCCTGGAGTGTACAGGGGGGGGCCGCCTACGAGCAGTACTTC
v_gene: TRBV4-3; j_gene: TRBJ1-2; abundance: -; d_gene: -; CDR3aa: CASSQDRGDYGYTF; CDR3nt: TGCGCCAGCAGCCAAGATCGGGGGGATTATGGCTACACCTTC
v_gene: TRBV6-4; j_gene: TRBJ2-3; abundance: -; d_gene: -; CDR3aa: CASSDSQGGEDTQYF; CDR3nt: TGTGCCAGCAGTGACTCTCAGGGAGGTGAAGATACGCAGTATTTT
v_gene: TRBV15; j_gene: TRBJ2-4; abundance: -; d_gene: -; CDR3aa: CATSTQGPNIQYF; CDR3nt: TGTGCCACCAGCACCCAGGGCCCAAACATTCAGTACTTC
v_gene: TRBV9; j_gene: TRBJ2-7; abundance: -; d_gene: -; CDR3aa: CASSALDGDYEQYF; CDR3nt: TGTGCCAGCAGCGCCTTGGACGGGGACTACGAGCAGTACTTC
v_gene: TRBV6-5; j_gene: TRBJ1-1; abundance: -; d_gene: -; CDR3aa: CASSVTGIEAFF; CDR3nt: TGTGCCAGCAGTGTTACAGGGATTGAAGCTTTCTTT
v_gene: TRBV9; j_gene: TRBJ2-7; abundance: -; d_gene: -; CDR3aa: CASSAPPGEQYF; CDR3nt: TGTGCCAGCAGCGCCCCCCCGGGGGAGCAGTACTTC
v_gene: TRBV19; j_gene: TRBJ1-2; abundance: -; d_gene: TRBD1; CDR3aa: CASSPTGVYGYTF; CDR3nt: TGTGCCAGTAGCCCGACAGGGGTCTATGGCTACACCTTC
v_gene: TRBV2; j_gene: TRBJ2-7; abundance: few; d_gene: TRBD1; CDR3aa: CATGTGGSYEQYF; CDR3nt: TGTGCCACTGGGACAGGGGGCTCCTACGAGCAGTACTTC
v_gene: TRBV7-9; j_gene: TRBJ1-2; abundance: -; d_gene: -; CDR3aa: CASSAGPGGYTF; CDR3nt: TGTGCCAGCAGCGCGGGACCCGGGGGCTACACCTTC
v_gene: TRBV7-9; j_gene: TRBJ1-2; abundance: -; d_gene: TRBD1; CDR3aa: CASSSEDRGGYGYTF; CDR3nt: TGTGCCAGCAGCTCAGAGGACAGGGGCGGCTATGGCTACACCTTC
v_gene: TRBV5-1; j_gene: TRBJ2-3; abundance: -; d_gene: TRBD2; CDR3aa: CASSPGTSGRTDTQYF; CDR3nt: TGCGCCAGCAGCCCAGGGACTAGCGGACGCACAGATACGCAGTATTTT
v_gene: TRBV6-5; j_gene: TRBJ2-2; abundance: -; d_gene: -; CDR3aa: CASSYSIGEELFF; CDR3nt: TGTGCCAGCAGTTACTCTATAGGAGAGGAGCTGTTTTTT
v_gene: TRBV5-1; j_gene: TRBJ1-6; abundance: -; d_gene: -; CDR3aa: CASSPGQKFDSPLHF; CDR3nt: TGCGCCAGCAGCCCCGGACAGAAGTTTGATTCACCCCTCCACTTT
v_gene: TRBV2; j_gene: TRBJ2-7; abundance: -; d_gene: TRBD2; CDR3aa: CASIALRSGESSYEQYF; CDR3nt: TGTGCCAGCATCGCTCTGCGTAGCGGGGAGAGCTCCTACGAGCAGTACTTC
v_gene: TRBV9; j_gene: TRBJ2-6; abundance: -; d_gene: -; CDR3aa: CASSVDSRWGANVLTF; CDR3nt: TGTGCCAGCAGCGTAGACTCCCGATGGGGGGCCAACGTCCTGACTTTC
v_gene: TRBV15; j_gene: TRBJ2-2; abundance: -; d_gene: -; CDR3aa: CATSRDPAPAGELFF; CDR3nt: TGTGCCACCAGCAGAGATCCCGCACCGGCCGGGGAGCTGTTTTTT
v_gene: TRBV13; j_gene: TRBJ1-3; abundance: -; d_gene: -; CDR3aa: CASSLGRFDTIYF; CDR3nt: TGTGCCAGCAGCTTAGGCCGGTTTGACACCATATATTTT
v_gene: TRBV7-2; j_gene: TRBJ1-4; abundance: -; d_gene: TRBD1; CDR3aa: CASSLGDRTNEKLFF; CDR3nt: TGTGCCAGCAGCTTAGGGGACAGAACTAATGAAAAACTGTTTTTT
v_gene: TRBV2; j_gene: TRBJ2-1; abundance: -; d_gene: TRBD2; CDR3aa: CASETSAGEIFEQFF; CDR3nt: TGTGCCAGCGAGACTAGCGCGGGGGAAATTTTTGAGCAGTTCTTC
v_gene: TRBV30; j_gene: TRBJ2-7; abundance: -; d_gene: TRBD1; CDR3aa: CAWSPGQGASYEQYF; CDR3nt: TGTGCCTGGAGTCCGGGACAGGGGGCCTCCTACGAGCAGTACTTC
v_gene: TRBV5-1; j_gene: TRBJ2-1; abundance: -; d_gene: -; CDR3aa: CASSFSTDFSGVEQFF; CDR3nt: TGCGCCAGCAGCTTCTCTACCGACTTTAGCGGAGTTGAGCAGTTCTTC
v_gene: TRBV21-1; j_gene: TRBJ1-3; abundance: -; d_gene: -; CDR3aa: CASNEKIRSSGNTIYF; CDR3nt: TGTGCCAGCAACGAGAAAATACGGAGCTCTGGAAACACCATATATTTT
v_gene: TRBV5-4; j_gene: TRBJ2-7; abundance: -; d_gene: -; CDR3aa: CASSLALMTGGPYSYEQYF; CDR3nt: TGTGCCAGCAGCTTGGCCTTGATGACCGGGGGGCCTTACTCCTACGAGCAGTACTTC
v_gene: TRBV5-6; j_gene: TRBJ2-2; abundance: -; d_gene: TRBD2; CDR3aa: CASSLETGGGTGELFF; CDR3nt: TGTGCCAGCAGCTTGGAAACGGGGGGTGGCACCGGGGAGCTGTTTTTT
v_gene: TRBV10-2; j_gene: TRBJ2-7; abundance: -; d_gene: TRBD1; CDR3aa: CASRDDRDRVAF; CDR3nt: TGCGCCAGCAGAGATGACCGGGACAGGGTGGCCTTC
v_gene: TRBV20-1; j_gene: TRBJ2-7; abundance: -; d_gene: -; CDR3aa: CSAGQGYEQYF; CDR3nt: TGCAGTGCTGGACAAGGCTACGAGCAGTACTTC
v_gene: TRBV12-5; j_gene: TRBJ2-2; abundance: -; d_gene: TRBD2; CDR3aa: CASGDGTSGGAGTGELFF; CDR3nt: TGTGCTAGTGGCGACGGGACTAGCGGGGGGGCCGGCACCGGGGAGCTGTTTTTT
v_gene: TRBV30; j_gene: TRBJ1-5; abundance: once; d_gene: TRBD1; CDR3aa: CAWSPPGQFNQPQHF; CDR3nt: TGTGCCTGGAGCCCTCCGGGACAGTTCAATCAGCCCCAGCATTTT
v_gene: TRBV9; j_gene: TRBJ2-1; abundance: -; d_gene: TRBD2; CDR3aa: CASSVSAGGNEQFF; CDR3nt: TGTGCCAGCAGCGTTTCGGCGGGGGGGAATGAGCAGTTCTTC
v_gene: TRBV5-8; j_gene: TRBJ1-1; abundance: -; d_gene: -; CDR3aa: CASSFDRQANTEAFF; CDR3nt: TGTGCCAGCAGCTTCGATAGACAGGCCAACACTGAAGCTTTCTTT
v_gene: TRBV9; j_gene: TRBJ1-1; abundance: -; d_gene: -; CDR3aa: CASSVEGGPTEAFF; CDR3nt: TGTGCCAGCAGCGTAGAGGGAGGGCCCACTGAAGCTTTCTTT
v_gene: TRBV7-9; j_gene: TRBJ2-3; abundance: -; d_gene: TRBD2; CDR3aa: CASSPRTSGGLSTDTQYF; CDR3nt: TGTGCCAGCAGCCCTCGGACTAGCGGGGGGCTGAGCACAGATACGCAGTATTTT
v_gene: TRBV6-5; j_gene: TRBJ2-7; abundance: -; d_gene: TRBD1; CDR3aa: CASSYDQTGDEQYF; CDR3nt: TGTGCCAGCAGTTACGACCAGACAGGGGACGAGCAGTACTTC
v_gene: TRBV30; j_gene: TRBJ2-7; abundance: -; d_gene: TRBD2; CDR3aa: CAWSAGTSGGYEQYF; CDR3nt: TGTGCCTGGAGTGCCGGGACTAGCGGGGGGTACGAGCAGTACTTC
v_gene: TRBV7-9; j_gene: TRBJ1-1; abundance: -; d_gene: -; CDR3aa: CASRQQNTEAFF; CDR3nt: TGTGCCAGCAGACAACAGAACACTGAAGCTTTCTTT
v_gene: TRBV11-2; j_gene: TRBJ2-1; abundance: -; d_gene: -; CDR3aa: CASSYSRGVSSYNEQFF; CDR3nt: TGTGCCAGCAGCTACAGCCGCGGGGTTAGCTCCTACAATGAGCAGTTCTTC
v_gene: TRBV6-5; j_gene: TRBJ2-1; abundance: once; d_gene: -; CDR3aa: CASSPDSYGQFF; CDR3nt: TGTGCCAGCAGCCCGGACAGTTATGGGCAGTTCTTC
v_gene: TRBV7-9; j_gene: TRBJ1-2; abundance: -; d_gene: -; CDR3aa: CASSLDAGVDGYTF; CDR3nt: TGTGCCAGCAGCTTAGACGCAGGGGTGGATGGCTACACCTTC
v_gene: TRBV4-3; j_gene: TRBJ1-1; abundance: once; d_gene: -; CDR3aa: CASSQDPYGGEAFF; CDR3nt: TGCGCCAGCAGCCAAGATCCTTACGGCGGGGAAGCTTTCTTT
v_gene: TRBV7-9; j_gene: TRBJ1-5; abundance: -; d_gene: -; CDR3aa: CASTNGGSYQPQHF; CDR3nt: TGTGCCAGCACCAACGGCGGTAGTTATCAGCCCCAGCATTTT
v_gene: TRBV5-1; j_gene: TRBJ2-1; abundance: -; d_gene: -; CDR3aa: CASSLEFAGPSGDEQFF; CDR3nt: TGCGCCAGCAGCCTTGAGTTCGCGGGGCCGTCAGGCGATGAGCAGTTCTTC
v_gene: TRBV7-9; j_gene: TRBJ1-2; abundance: -; d_gene: -; CDR3aa: CATNLGEVGQYGYTF; CDR3nt: TGTGCCACCAACCTGGGAGAAGTCGGGCAATATGGCTACACCTTC
v_gene: TRBV9; j_gene: TRBJ2-3; abundance: once; d_gene: -; CDR3aa: CASSVGALGLASTDTQYF; CDR3nt: TGTGCCAGCAGCGTAGGGGCCTTGGGTCTAGCGAGCACAGATACGCAGTATTTT
v_gene: TRBV9; j_gene: TRBJ2-1; abundance: -; d_gene: TRBD2; CDR3aa: CASSVGLAGGNEQFF; CDR3nt: TGTGCCAGCAGCGTAGGACTAGCGGGGGGCAATGAGCAGTTCTTC
v_gene: TRBV7-2; j_gene: TRBJ2-1; abundance: -; d_gene: TRBD2; CDR3aa: CASSLILASGHNEQFF; CDR3nt: TGTGCCAGCAGCCTTATCTTGGCTAGCGGGCACAATGAGCAGTTCTTC
v_gene: TRBV30; j_gene: TRBJ2-6; abundance: -; d_gene: TRBD1; CDR3aa: CAWSVPGTGLSGANVLTF; CDR3nt: TGTGCCTGGAGTGTACCAGGGACAGGACTCTCTGGGGCCAACGTCCTGACTTTC
v_gene: TRBV5-1; j_gene: TRBJ1-1; abundance: -; d_gene: -; CDR3aa: CASSLSGQGTEAFF; CDR3nt: TGCGCCAGCAGCTTGAGTGGGCAGGGCACTGAAGCTTTCTTT
v_gene: TRBV2; j_gene: TRBJ2-1; abundance: -; d_gene: TRBD2; CDR3aa: CASSVGTSGGAKIYEQFF; CDR3nt: TGTGCCAGCAGTGTCGGGACTAGCGGGGGGGCTAAAATATATGAGCAGTTCTTC
v_gene: TRBV2; j_gene: TRBJ2-7; abundance: -; d_gene: -; CDR3aa: CASTGPSYEQYF; CDR3nt: TGTGCCAGCACAGGGCCCTCCTACGAGCAGTACTTC
v_gene: TRBV7-9; j_gene: TRBJ2-2; abundance: -; d_gene: TRBD1; CDR3aa: CASRATGGPNTGELFF; CDR3nt: TGTGCCAGCAGGGCTACAGGGGGCCCGAACACCGGGGAGCTGTTTTTT